A selection of T cell receptor beta chains follows, all from one sample in a study of PD-1 blockade in mismatch repair-deficient tumors. The table came from immunoSEQ multiplex PCR; TCRdb's copy has only in-frame clones and leaves some out. The sample lists about 34,000 clones, approximately 80% seen once, with roughly 3.5% in the top ten. The sample consisted of PBMCs, taken approximately 6 weeks after starting pembrolizumab. The receptors come from an adult with mismatch repair-deficient cancer. Both conserved end residues are part of each CDR3. The D gene is left open where the match is weak. Part of the rows lack a size; the others show once, few, many or a class for expanded clones.

j_gene	d_gene	v_gene	abundance	CDR3aa	CDR3nt
TRBJ2-5	TRBD1	TRBV2	-	CASSQQGQAGETQYF	TGTGCCAGCAGTCAACAGGGGCAGGCCGGTGAGACCCAGTACTTC
TRBJ2-1	TRBD2	TRBV14	-	CASSHGLAGGRGNEQFF	TGTGCCAGCAGCCACGGACTAGCGGGAGGGCGTGGGAATGAGCAGTTCTTC
TRBJ1-2	TRBD1	TRBV28	-	CASSSMDRATGYTF	TGTGCCAGCAGTTCTATGGACAGGGCCACTGGCTACACCTTC
TRBJ2-7	TRBD1	TRBV28	-	CASSSPRTGFLYEQYF	TGTGCCAGCAGTTCCCCTAGGACAGGATTCCTCTACGAGCAGTACTTC
TRBJ1-2	TRBD1	TRBV9	-	CASSVEPGTGQGYTF	TGTGCCAGCAGCGTAGAGCCCGGGACAGGGCAAGGCTACACCTTC
TRBJ1-2	TRBD1	TRBV15	-	CATSRDTTGDGYTF	TGTGCCACCAGCAGAGATACTACAGGGGACGGCTACACCTTC
TRBJ2-5	-	TRBV28	-	CASGLGLLLTQYF	TGTGCCAGCGGGCTGGGACTCCTCCTGACCCAGTACTTC
TRBJ2-5	TRBD2	TRBV5-1	once	CASSRLASGQETQYF	TGCGCCAGCAGCCGATTGGCTAGCGGCCAAGAGACCCAGTACTTC
TRBJ1-3	TRBD1	TRBV7-2	-	CASSLDQGAAGNTIYF	TGTGCCAGCAGCTTAGACCAGGGGGCTGCTGGAAACACCATATATTTT
TRBJ2-1	-	TRBV19	-	CASSTLRTGTYNEQFF	TGTGCCAGTAGTACCCTCAGGACGGGAACCTACAATGAGCAGTTCTTC
TRBJ2-7	-	TRBV4-1	-	CASRLEDSWYEQYF	TGCGCCAGCAGATTGGAGGATTCGTGGTACGAGCAGTACTTC
TRBJ1-5	-	TRBV5-4	-	CASSLRGSNQPQHF	TGTGCCAGCAGCTTGCGAGGGAGCAATCAGCCCCAGCATTTT
TRBJ2-1	TRBD2	TRBV5-1	-	CASSLGWSGSYNEQFF	TGCGCCAGCAGCCTTGGTTGGAGCGGGAGCTACAATGAGCAGTTCTTC
TRBJ2-3	-	TRBV7-2	-	CASSLGAGEDTQYF	TGTGCCAGCAGCTTAGGGGCGGGTGAAGATACGCAGTATTTT
TRBJ1-5	TRBD1	TRBV28	-	CASSLTGYMGNQPQHF	TGTGCCAGCAGTTTGACAGGGTACATGGGCAATCAGCCCCAGCATTTT
TRBJ2-5	-	TRBV27	-	CASSSGETQYF	TGTGCCAGCTCCTCAGGGGAGACCCAGTACTTC
TRBJ1-2	-	TRBV27	-	CASSLYRASNYGYTF	TGTGCCAGCAGTTTATACAGGGCCAGTAATTATGGCTACACCTTC
TRBJ2-1	TRBD2	TRBV5-1	-	CASSLIIWLAGGRSSYNEQFF	TGCGCCAGCAGCCTGATTATTTGGCTAGCGGGAGGCCGAAGCTCCTACAATGAGCAGTTCTTC
TRBJ2-7	-	TRBV7-5	-	CARSLASGEGIYEQYF	TGTGCCAGAAGCTTAGCTTCAGGGGAGGGGATCTACGAGCAGTACTTC
TRBJ2-5	-	TRBV20-1	-	CSAMNGETQYF	TGCAGTGCTATGAACGGGGAGACCCAGTACTTC
TRBJ2-5	-	TRBV29-1	-	CSVLGHLQETQYF	TGCAGCGTCCTGGGGCACCTCCAAGAGACCCAGTACTTC
TRBJ2-1	TRBD2	TRBV28	once	CASSLGGGLNEQFF	TGTGCCAGCAGTTTAGGGGGAGGGCTCAATGAGCAGTTCTTC
TRBJ2-7	TRBD1	TRBV6-5	-	CASSYGGQTYEQYF	TGTGCCAGCAGTTACGGGGGACAGACCTACGAGCAGTACTTC
TRBJ1-2	-	TRBV6-1	-	CASTGPGSNYGYTF	TGTGCCAGCACCGGGCCAGGGTCCAACTATGGCTACACCTTC
TRBJ2-7	-	TRBV5-1	few	CASSFDSFSYEQYF	TGCGCCAGCAGCTTCGACAGCTTCTCCTACGAGCAGTACTTC
TRBJ1-1	-	TRBV28	-	CASSFRNTEAFF	TGTGCCAGCAGTTTTAGGAACACTGAAGCTTTCTTT
TRBJ2-2	TRBD2	TRBV4-2	few	CASSQPGLATGELFF	TGTGCCAGCAGCCAACCGGGACTAGCGACCGGGGAGCTGTTTTTT
TRBJ2-3	TRBD1	TRBV5-1	-	CASSRTGGGTDTQYF	TGCGCCAGCAGCCGGACAGGGGGTGGCACAGATACGCAGTATTTT
TRBJ2-3	TRBD2	TRBV18	-	CASSHLAGGSDTQYF	TGTGCCAGCTCGCATCTAGCGGGAGGATCAGATACGCAGTATTTT
TRBJ2-7	TRBD1	TRBV7-6	-	CASRLTPGQDSYEQYF	TGTGCCAGCAGACTAACACCGGGACAGGACTCCTACGAGCAGTACTTC
TRBJ2-6	TRBD1	TRBV11-3	-	CASSVQGARGANVLTF	TGTGCCAGCAGCGTACAGGGGGCCAGGGGGGCCAACGTCCTGACTTTC
TRBJ2-1	-	TRBV27	-	CASSREAGGYEQFF	TGTGCCAGCAGCAGAGAGGCAGGGGGGTATGAGCAGTTCTTC
TRBJ1-5	TRBD1	TRBV10-3	-	CAISEGPGTGGISQHF	TGTGCCATCAGTGAGGGGCCCGGGACAGGGGGAATTTCCCAGCATTTT
TRBJ1-5	-	TRBV7-3	-	CASIEVRSRVNQPQHF	TGTGCCAGCATCGAAGTTCGCTCCAGGGTAAATCAGCCCCAGCATTTT
TRBJ2-1	TRBD2	TRBV7-6	-	CASSSRLAGAEYEQFF	TGTGCCAGCAGCTCCCGTCTAGCGGGAGCCGAGTATGAGCAGTTCTTC
TRBJ2-4	TRBD1	TRBV28	-	CASRGDRANLANIQYF	TGTGCCAGCAGGGGGGACAGGGCAAACTTGGCAAACATTCAGTACTTC
TRBJ2-3	TRBD2	TRBV7-3	-	CASSFGGTDTQYF	TGTGCCAGCAGCTTCGGGGGGACAGATACGCAGTATTTT
TRBJ2-5	TRBD1	TRBV5-1	few	CASSSLQGLETQYF	TGCGCCAGCAGCTCGCTACAGGGGCTGGAGACCCAGTACTTC
TRBJ2-7	TRBD2	TRBV11-3	-	CASRSGTSGTYEQYF	TGTGCCAGCAGGTCCGGGACTAGCGGGACCTACGAGCAGTACTTC
TRBJ2-3	TRBD1	TRBV16	-	CASSQSRGGPTDTQYF	TGTGCCAGCAGCCAATCGCGAGGGGGCCCCACAGATACGCAGTATTTT
TRBJ1-3	-	TRBV18	-	CASSPRDIGNTIYF	TGTGCCAGCTCACCACGGGACATAGGAAACACCATATATTTT
TRBJ2-7	TRBD2	TRBV5-6	few	CASSLGPPASGGYEQYF	TGTGCCAGCAGCTTAGGCCCGCCGGCTAGCGGGGGGTACGAGCAGTACTTC
TRBJ2-4	-	TRBV7-9	-	CASSLTLGTKNIQYF	TGTGCCAGCAGCTTGACACTTGGAACAAAAAACATTCAGTACTTC
TRBJ2-1	-	TRBV18	-	CASSPLGQSTNEQFF	TGTGCCAGCTCACCACTGGGGCAAAGCACGAATGAGCAGTTCTTC